This is a list of T cell receptor beta chains from one sample in a study of T-cell memory formation after mild COVID-19. TCRdb redid the calling of the 5' RACE reads with MiXCR, one entry per CDR3 protein. The sample includes hundreds of thousands of distinct CDR3 sequences, roughly 25% seen only once; the top ten take 12%. The sample comprised PBMCs or a T cell subset sorted from them (not recorded which). These receptors came from an adult woman who had mild COVID-19 (a few samples of this study predate the infection). Cell type and time point are not known. CDR3s include the opening cysteine and the closing phenylalanine or tryptophan. Fields, in order: clone size, D gene, J gene, V gene, CDR3 protein, CDR3 DNA. D genes are given only for firm matches. For some rows the clone size is stated as once, few or many, or as a class when expanded; others skip it.

>.|TRBD1|TRBJ1-1|TRBV28
CASSSQRQGPMNTEAFF
TGTGCCAGCAGTTCCCAGCGACAGGGGCCGATGAACACTGAAGCTTTCTTT
>.|.|TRBJ1-2|TRBV3-1
CASFRTSYGYTF
TGTGCCAGCTTTCGAACCAGTTATGGCTACACCTTC
>.|.|TRBJ1-1|TRBV24-1
CATSDFSNTEAFF
TGTGCCACCAGTGATTTTTCGAACACTGAAGCTTTCTTT
>.|.|TRBJ2-1|TRBV5-1
CASSLGTGAGEQFF
TGCGCCAGCAGCTTGGGTACGGGAGCAGGTGAGCAGTTCTTC
>.|.|TRBJ1-4|TRBV23-1
CATLGGRSGTNEKLFF
TGCGCCACCCTAGGGGGGCGATCTGGGACTAATGAAAAACTGTTTTTT
>.|.|TRBJ2-7|TRBV12-3/TRBV12-4
CASSLLVATGEQYF
TGTGCCAGCAGTTTACTGGTCGCTACGGGGGAGCAGTACTTC
>.|.|TRBJ1-1|TRBV30
CAWSINTEAFF
TGTGCCTGGAGTATAAACACTGAAGCTTTCTTT
>.|TRBD1|TRBJ1-1|TRBV6-6
CAIGQGGTEAFF
TGTGCCATCGGACAGGGTGGGACTGAAGCTTTCTTT
>few|.|TRBJ1-1|TRBV12-3/TRBV12-4
CASSSNYRDGWNTEAFF
TGTGCCAGCAGTTCAAATTACAGGGACGGATGGAACACTGAAGCTTTCTTT
>.|TRBD1|TRBJ2-7|TRBV18
CASSPGTGGTGEQYF
TGTGCCAGCTCACCAGGGACAGGGGGAACGGGGGAGCAGTACTTC
>few|TRBD1|TRBJ1-1|TRBV6-5
CASSLDRGLYEAFF
TGTGCCAGCAGCCTGGACAGGGGTCTCTATGAAGCTTTCTTT
>few|TRBD1|TRBJ2-2|TRBV25-1
CASSPGQKNTGELFF
TGTGCCAGCAGCCCGGGACAGAAAAACACCGGGGAGCTGTTTTTT
>.|TRBD1|TRBJ2-1|TRBV2
CASSEEQGFFVNEQFF
TGTGCCAGCAGCGAGGAACAGGGGTTCTTTGTAAATGAGCAGTTCTTC
>.|TRBD2|TRBJ2-1|TRBV12-3/TRBV12-4
CASSLARLAGEGVF
TGTGCCAGCAGTTTAGCCCGACTAGCGGGAGAGGGGGTCTTC
>once|.|TRBJ2-3|TRBV27
CASSSTGPAGYTQYF
TGTGCCAGCAGTTCCACCGGGCCGGCGGGCTATACGCAGTATTTT
>.|.|TRBJ2-6|TRBV19
CASRHGGGANVLTF
TGTGCCAGTAGGCACGGCGGTGGGGCCAACGTCCTGACTTTC
>few|.|TRBJ2-3|TRBV11-2
CASSSWGTLDTQYF
TGTGCCAGCAGCTCATGGGGGACCTTGGATACGCAGTATTTT
>.|.|TRBJ1-5|TRBV7-8
CASSSEGRGFNQPQHF
TGTGCCAGCAGCTCGGAGGGACGGGGATTCAATCAGCCCCAGCATTTT
>few|.|TRBJ1-2|TRBV5-6
CASSWGASGYTF
TGTGCCAGCAGCTGGGGGGCATCTGGCTACACCTTC
>few|TRBD2|TRBJ2-1|TRBV4-2
CASSQDSGLAGGPGGNEQFF
TGTGCCAGCAGCCAAGATTCAGGGCTAGCGGGAGGTCCGGGGGGGAATGAGCAGTTCTTC
>.|.|TRBJ1-3|TRBV20-1
CSARRGNTIYF
TGCAGTGCTAGAAGGGGAAACACCATATATTTT
>few|.|TRBJ2-3|TRBV7-2
CASSRLDRLSTDTQYF
TGTGCCAGCAGCCGTCTCGACAGGTTGAGCACAGATACGCAGTATTTT
>.|.|TRBJ2-1|TRBV7-8
CASSSRGFLDNEQFF
TGTGCCAGCAGCTCAAGAGGGTTTCTCGACAATGAGCAGTTCTTC
>.|TRBD2|TRBJ2-5|TRBV10-2
CASSEVLAGTQYF
TGCGCCAGCAGTGAGGTTCTAGCGGGGACCCAGTACTTC
>few|TRBD2|TRBJ2-1|TRBV5-7
CASSLEREFGNEQFF
TGTGCCAGCAGCTTGGAGCGGGAGTTTGGGAATGAGCAGTTCTTC
>.|.|TRBJ1-3|TRBV12-3/TRBV12-4
CASSTGIGGNTIYF
TGTGCCAGCAGTACAGGGATTGGAGGAAACACCATATATTTT
>many|.|TRBJ2-1|TRBV5-1
CASSLEGERYNEQFF
TGCGCCAGCAGCTTGGAAGGGGAGCGTTACAATGAGCAGTTCTTC
>.|TRBD1|TRBJ1-1|TRBV24-1
CAAQGAKNTEAFF
TGTGCCGCACAGGGGGCGAAGAACACTGAAGCTTTCTTT
>few|.|TRBJ2-1|TRBV24-1
CATSALSEQFF
TGTGCCACCAGTGCCCTTAGTGAGCAGTTCTTC
>.|.|TRBJ2-7|TRBV11-3
CASSYDVDKGYEQYF
TGTGCCAGCAGCTACGACGTGGACAAAGGATACGAGCAGTACTTC
>.|.|TRBJ2-2|TRBV9
CASRREESDTGELFF
TGTGCCAGCAGAAGGGAGGAATCGGACACCGGGGAGCTGTTTTTT
>few|.|TRBJ2-3|TRBV7-6
CASSFLGSTADTQYF
TGTGCCAGCAGCTTTCTGGGAAGTACGGCAGATACGCAGTATTTT
>.|.|TRBJ2-5|TRBV5-1
CASSLDRLGGETQYF
TGCGCCAGCAGCTTGGACAGACTAGGTGGAGAGACCCAGTACTTC
>many|TRBD1|TRBJ2-2|TRBV5-1
CASSQGQGRTGELFF
TGCGCCAGCAGCCAAGGACAGGGGCGAACCGGGGAGCTGTTTTTT
>.|.|TRBJ2-2|TRBV2
CASRKSPGPNTGELFF
TGTGCCAGCAGAAAGAGTCCGGGGCCGAACACCGGGGAGCTGTTTTTT
>.|.|TRBJ2-1|TRBV30
CAWSVSLSYNEQFF
TGTGCCTGGAGTGTTTCTCTCTCCTACAATGAGCAGTTCTTC
>many|.|TRBJ2-1|TRBV5-1
CASSSYDRKGDEQFF
TGCGCCAGCAGCTCTTACGACAGGAAAGGAGATGAGCAGTTCTTC
>few|TRBD1|TRBJ2-5|TRBV7-2
CASSPKGAQETQYF
TGTGCCAGCAGCCCCAAGGGGGCCCAAGAGACCCAGTACTTC
>.|TRBD2|TRBJ2-1|TRBV24-1
CATSDSLAGEVNEQFF
TGTGCCACCAGTGACTCACTAGCGGGAGAAGTCAATGAGCAGTTCTTC
>few|TRBD2|TRBJ2-1|TRBV10-3
CAISELTGTSATNEQFF
TGTGCCATCAGTGAGCTGACCGGGACTAGCGCCACCAATGAGCAGTTCTTC
>few|TRBD1|TRBJ2-1|TRBV7-2
CASSLAALQGYEQFF
TGTGCCAGCAGCTTAGCGGCGTTACAGGGGTATGAGCAGTTCTTC
>few|.|TRBJ2-5|TRBV4-1
CASSQERGQETQYF
TGCGCCAGCAGCCAAGAGCGGGGTCAAGAGACCCAGTACTTC
>few|TRBD2|TRBJ2-7|TRBV3-1
CASSQETSGGTYEQYF
TGTGCCAGCAGCCAAGAAACTAGCGGGGGGACCTACGAGCAGTACTTC
>.|TRBD1|TRBJ2-5|TRBV7-9
CASSFGTGGPSWTQYF
TGTGCCAGCAGCTTCGGGACAGGGGGCCCCAGTTGGACCCAGTACTTC
>few|.|TRBJ2-1|TRBV9
CASSVGGGLGNEQFF
TGTGCCAGCAGCGTAGGTGGGGGGCTCGGCAATGAGCAGTTCTTC
>.|.|TRBJ2-1|TRBV13
CASSLEHGISSYNEQFF
TGTGCCAGCAGCTTAGAGCACGGGATAAGCTCCTACAATGAGCAGTTCTTC
>few|.|TRBJ2-3|TRBV7-2
CASRRPGIRTDTQYF
TGTGCCAGCAGACGTCCGGGCATCCGCACAGATACGCAGTATTTT
>.|TRBD2|TRBJ2-3|TRBV12-3/TRBV12-4
CASSGLPGLAGLTDTQYF
TGTGCCAGCAGTGGCTTACCGGGACTAGCGGGATTGACAGATACGCAGTATTTT
>.|.|TRBJ2-1|TRBV29-1
CSVDRSYNEQFF
TGCAGCGTTGATCGCAGTTACAATGAGCAGTTCTTC
>.|.|TRBJ1-5|TRBV20-1
CSALKAREGQPQHF
TGCAGTGCTCTAAAGGCCAGGGAGGGACAGCCCCAGCATTTT
>.|TRBD2|TRBJ2-3|TRBV7-9
CASSPDRLAGIVTDTQYF
TGTGCCAGCAGCCCAGACCGACTAGCGGGGATAGTTACAGATACGCAGTATTTT
>.|TRBD2|TRBJ2-7|TRBV7-9
CASSRQTSGSMGEQYF
TGTGCCAGCAGCCGTCAGACTAGCGGGAGTATGGGCGAGCAGTACTTC
>few|TRBD1|TRBJ2-7|TRBV7-9
CASSLLRTGGEQYF
TGTGCCAGCAGTCTATTGCGGACAGGGGGCGAGCAGTACTTC
>.|.|TRBJ1-2|TRBV29-1
CSVGRGQYGYTF
TGCAGCGTCGGCCGTGGACAGTATGGCTACACCTTC
>.|TRBD2|TRBJ2-3|TRBV12-3/TRBV12-4
CASSATSGRGTDTQYF
TGTGCCAGCAGCGCCACTAGCGGGAGGGGCACAGATACGCAGTATTTT
>.|.|TRBJ2-1|TRBV12-3/TRBV12-4
CASSLFPNFGEQFF
TGTGCCAGCAGTTTATTCCCCAACTTCGGAGAGCAGTTCTTC
>.|TRBD1|TRBJ2-3|TRBV29-1
CSVEGDRLSPSTDTQYF
TGCAGCGTTGAAGGGGACAGATTGTCCCCTAGCACAGATACGCAGTATTTT